Included here is one TCR beta chain sequence, with context. What this receptor recognizes is not known. There are no base qualities to consult, and no much larger clone falls within one base. The data stem from a study of OX40 agonist ivuxolimab in advanced cancers. Regarding the research as a whole: Ivuxolimab was an agonistic, fully human IgG2 monoclonal antibody directed against OX40 (CD134), a costimulatory receptor. Intravenous ivuxolimab was administered to patients every 2 weeks at six dose levels: 0.01, 0.1, 0.3, 1.5, 3 and 10 mg/kg. Of the approximately 50 dose-escalation patients, hepatocellular carcinoma was present in about 20, melanoma in around 15, renal cell carcinoma in 9 and head and neck cancer in 9. In the dose-escalation cohort, more than 75% of patients were male, and the mean age was approximately 64 years, with a range of about 23 to 90. Patients were allowed to have had prior anti-PD-1, anti-PD-L1 or anti-CTLA-4 therapy, and around 37% of the dose-escalation patients had previously received checkpoint inhibitors. Three dose-escalation patients achieved partial responses, one with hepatocellular carcinoma and two with cutaneous melanoma. Peripheral TCRbeta sequencing was intended to test whether TCR sequence diversity was altered and clonal T-cell expansion was caused by ivuxolimab. The monotherapy dose-escalation portion (N ≈ 52 patients) of the phase I ivuxolimab trial is reported in the paper. General findings and caveats noted by the study authors: Low levels of normalized T-cell clonal expansion were also seen in some patients who did not respond. In the 0.1-3.0 mg/kg groups, partial responders were among the patients with the lowest normalized peripheral clonal expansion, particularly in CD8+ T cells. Antigen specificity was not determined for the clonally expanded peripheral T cells. After ivuxolimab, more expanded clones were found on average in CD8+ T cells than in CD4+ T cells. At doses from 0.1 to 3.0 mg/kg, clonal expansion was seen in both CD4+ and CD8+ blood T cells between baseline and week 6.

Patients with a history of autoimmune disease or receiving systemic immunosuppression were excluded from the trial. Peripheral blood for TCR sequencing was drawn from every dose cohort at baseline, at cycle 4 day 1 and at cycle 7 day 1. The samples were drawn from a first-in-human, open-label, multicenter phase I dose-escalation trial of ivuxolimab. Adults with locally advanced or metastatic head and neck squamous cell, hepatocellular, melanoma or renal cell carcinoma were enrolled in the trial. CD4+ and CD8+ T cells were sorted separately from peripheral blood before TCR sequencing. The CDR3, from cysteine to phenylalanine, totals 16 residues. CDR3 DNA only is kept here, 48 bases in frame from base 1. Taken from the germline V gene (reference sequence), the CDR1 and CDR2 loops are PRHDT and FYEKMQ. The junction carries 10 bases between V and J, which are trimmed by 0 bases and 1 base respectively.

Genomic DNA was isolated from the sorted cells so that the TCRbeta CDR3 region could be sequenced. TCRbeta CDR3 regions were sequenced using the immunoSEQ Assay. TCRdb took this table from immuneACCESS and kept in-frame rearrangements with V and J called. Such tables lack part of the clones; where checked against another copy, unresolved V genes explain under half of the gap, and the rest is unexplained. In this sample the table shows about 10,000 clones, 85% to 90% of which occur a single time. The ten largest account for roughly 12% of the sample. Recombination linked TRBV13 to TRBJ2-1, with a tentative D gene TRBD2 over 7 matching bases. The receptor comes from an adult with an advanced solid tumor such as melanoma, head and neck, liver or kidney cancer. Here the sequenced sample was CD4+ or CD8+ T cells sorted from blood, taken in a trial of the OX40 agonist ivuxolimab. The CDR3: CASSLGGGPSYNEQFF. At the DNA level, the sequence is TGTGCCAGCAGCTTAGGCGGGGGGCCATCCTACAATGAGCAGTTCTTC.